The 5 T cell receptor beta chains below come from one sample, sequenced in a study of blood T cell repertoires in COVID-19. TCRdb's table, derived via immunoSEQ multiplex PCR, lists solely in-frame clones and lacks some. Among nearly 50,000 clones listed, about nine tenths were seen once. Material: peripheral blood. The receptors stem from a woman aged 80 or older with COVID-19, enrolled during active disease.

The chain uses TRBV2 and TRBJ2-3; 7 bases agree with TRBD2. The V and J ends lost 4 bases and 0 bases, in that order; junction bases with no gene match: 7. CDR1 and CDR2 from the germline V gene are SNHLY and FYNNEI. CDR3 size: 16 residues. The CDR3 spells CASSGGGATSTDTQYF. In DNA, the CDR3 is TGTGCCAGCAGTGGGGGGGGAGCTACTAGCACAGATACGCAGTATTTT. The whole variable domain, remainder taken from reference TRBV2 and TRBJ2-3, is EPEVTQTPSHQVTQMGQEVILRCVPISNHLYFYWYRQILGQKVEFLVSFYNNEISEKSEIFDDQFSVERPDGSNFTLKIRSTKLEDSAMYFCASSGGGATSTDTQYFGPGTRLTVL.

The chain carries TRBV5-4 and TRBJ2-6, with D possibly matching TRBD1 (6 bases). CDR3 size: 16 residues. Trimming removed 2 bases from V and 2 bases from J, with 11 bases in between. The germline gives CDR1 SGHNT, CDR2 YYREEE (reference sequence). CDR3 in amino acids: CASSLQGGPGANVLTF. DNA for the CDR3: TGTGCCAGCAGCTTACAGGGCGGACCTGGGGCCAACGTCCTGACTTTC.

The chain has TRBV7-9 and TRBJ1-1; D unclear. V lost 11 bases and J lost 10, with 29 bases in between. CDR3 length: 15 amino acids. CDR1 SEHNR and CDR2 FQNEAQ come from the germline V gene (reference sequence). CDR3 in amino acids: CAGLKSGSEAAVAFF. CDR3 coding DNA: TGTGCCGGCCTAAAGAGCGGAAGCGAGGCGGCCGTAGCTTTCTTT.

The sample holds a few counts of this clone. The CDR3: CASSYRTRGWGNQPQHF. In DNA, the CDR3 is TGTGCCAGCAGTTACCGTACCAGGGGTTGGGGCAATCAGCCCCAGCATTTT. This rearrangement joins TRBV6-2 or TRBV6-3 to TRBJ1-5, with TRBD1 as a possible D gene (6 bases). This CDR3 comprises 17 residues. The ends were cut back, 2 bases at V and 2 bases at J, with 16 bases in the middle. Germline V lookup: CDR1 MNHEY, CDR2 SVGEGT.

In DNA, the CDR3 is TGTGCCAGCACCCCGGGACAGGTGAACACTGAAGCTTTCTTT. Residues: CASTPGQVNTEAFF. The rearrangement links TRBV2 to TRBJ1-1; 8 bases match TRBD1. Looked up from germline, CDR1 is SNHLY and CDR2 is FYNNEI. V trimming: 7 bases; J trimming: 0 bases; junction bases outside the gene matches: 4. The CDR3 length is 14 residues.